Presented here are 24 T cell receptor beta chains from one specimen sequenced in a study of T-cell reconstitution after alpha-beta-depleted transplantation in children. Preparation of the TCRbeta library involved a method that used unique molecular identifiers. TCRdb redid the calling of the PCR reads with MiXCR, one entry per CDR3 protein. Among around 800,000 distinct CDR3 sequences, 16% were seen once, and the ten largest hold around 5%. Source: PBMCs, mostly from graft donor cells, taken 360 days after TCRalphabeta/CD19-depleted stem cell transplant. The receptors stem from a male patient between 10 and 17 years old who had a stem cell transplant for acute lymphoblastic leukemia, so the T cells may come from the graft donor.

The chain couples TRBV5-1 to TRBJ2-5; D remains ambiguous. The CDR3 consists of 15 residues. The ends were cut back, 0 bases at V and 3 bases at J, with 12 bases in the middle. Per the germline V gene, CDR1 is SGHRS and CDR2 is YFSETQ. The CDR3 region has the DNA TGCGCCAGCAGCTTGGCGGCCTTTGCGGAAGAGACCCAGTACTTC. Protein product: CASSLAAFAEETQYF.

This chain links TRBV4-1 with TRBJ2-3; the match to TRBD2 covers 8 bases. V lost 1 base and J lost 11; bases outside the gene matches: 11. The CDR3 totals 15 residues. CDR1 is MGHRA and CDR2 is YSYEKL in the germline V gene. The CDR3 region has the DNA TGCGCCAGCAGCCAAGCTTCAGTCGGGACTAGTAAGCAGTATTTT. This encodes CASSQASVGTSKQYF.

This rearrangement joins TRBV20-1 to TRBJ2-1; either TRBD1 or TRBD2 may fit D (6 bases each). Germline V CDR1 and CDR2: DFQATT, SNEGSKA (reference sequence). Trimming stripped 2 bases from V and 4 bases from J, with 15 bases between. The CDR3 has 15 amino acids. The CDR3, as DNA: TGCAGTGCTAGAATCGGATCGGGGGCATACAATGAGCAGTTCTTC. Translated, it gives CSARIGSGAYNEQFF.

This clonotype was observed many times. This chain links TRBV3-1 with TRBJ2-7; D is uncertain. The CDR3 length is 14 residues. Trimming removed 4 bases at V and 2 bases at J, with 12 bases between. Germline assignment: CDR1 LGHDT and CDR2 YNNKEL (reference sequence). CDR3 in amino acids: CASSLQLNTYEQYF. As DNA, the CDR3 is TGTGCCAGCAGCCTGCAGCTGAACACCTACGAGCAGTACTTC.

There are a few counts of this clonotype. DNA of the CDR3: TGCGCCAGCAGCTTGAATCCCGGGACAGACGAAAAACTGTTTTTT. Its protein is CASSLNPGTDEKLFF. The V call is TRBV5-1, the J call TRBJ1-4, with TRBD1 identical over 7 bases. Germline-derived CDR1 and CDR2 are SGHRS and YFSETQ. This CDR3 spans 15 amino acids. Trimming at V came to 1 base and at J to 8 bases, leaving 8 bases not matched to a gene.

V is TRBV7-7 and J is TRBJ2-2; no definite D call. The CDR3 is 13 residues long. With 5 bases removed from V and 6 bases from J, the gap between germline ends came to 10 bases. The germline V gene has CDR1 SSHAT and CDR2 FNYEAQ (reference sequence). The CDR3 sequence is CASSPRAPGELFF. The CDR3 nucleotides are TGTGCCAGCAGCCCCCGGGCGCCCGGGGAGCTGTTTTTT.

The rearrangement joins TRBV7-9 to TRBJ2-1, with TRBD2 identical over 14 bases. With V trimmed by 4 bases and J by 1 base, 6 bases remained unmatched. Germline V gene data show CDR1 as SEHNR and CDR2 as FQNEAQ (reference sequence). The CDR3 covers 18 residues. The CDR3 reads CASSSKWTSGGSYNEQFF. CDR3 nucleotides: TGTGCCAGCAGCTCCAAATGGACTAGCGGGGGGTCCTACAATGAGCAGTTCTTC. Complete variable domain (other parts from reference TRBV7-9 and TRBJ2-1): DTGVSQNPRHKITKRGQNVTFRCDPISEHNRLYWYRQTLGQGPEFLTYFQNEAQLEKSRLLSDRFSAERPKGSFSTLEIQRTEQGDSAMYLCASSSKWTSGGSYNEQFFGPGTRLTVL.

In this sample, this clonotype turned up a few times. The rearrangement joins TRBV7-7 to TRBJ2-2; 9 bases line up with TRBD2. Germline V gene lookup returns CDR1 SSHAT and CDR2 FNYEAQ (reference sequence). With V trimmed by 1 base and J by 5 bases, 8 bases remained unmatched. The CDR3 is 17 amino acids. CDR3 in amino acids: CASSLEGLAGPTGELFF. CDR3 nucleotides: TGTGCCAGCAGCTTAGAAGGGCTAGCGGGACCAACCGGGGAGCTGTTTTTT.

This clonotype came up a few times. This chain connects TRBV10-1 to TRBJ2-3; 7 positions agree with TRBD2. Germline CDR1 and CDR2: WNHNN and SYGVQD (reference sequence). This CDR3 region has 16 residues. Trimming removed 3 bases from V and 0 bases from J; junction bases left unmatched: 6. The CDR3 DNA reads TGCGCCAGCAGTGAATCGCCAGCGGGGAGCACAGATACGCAGTATTTT. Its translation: CASSESPAGSTDTQYF.

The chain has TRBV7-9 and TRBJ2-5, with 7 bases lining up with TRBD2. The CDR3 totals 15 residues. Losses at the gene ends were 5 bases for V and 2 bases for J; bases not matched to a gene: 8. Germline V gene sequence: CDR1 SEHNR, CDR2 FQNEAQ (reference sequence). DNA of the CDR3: TGTGCCAGCAGCGATCTAGCGGTGTCACAAGAGACCCAGTACTTC. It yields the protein CASSDLAVSQETQYF.

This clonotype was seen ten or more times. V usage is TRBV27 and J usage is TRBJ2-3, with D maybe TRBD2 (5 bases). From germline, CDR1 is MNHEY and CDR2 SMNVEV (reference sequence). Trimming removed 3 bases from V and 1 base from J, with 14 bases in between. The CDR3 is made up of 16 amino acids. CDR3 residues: CASSLSLLGGTDTQYF. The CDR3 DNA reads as TGTGCCAGCAGTTTGAGTCTACTCGGGGGCACAGATACGCAGTATTTT.

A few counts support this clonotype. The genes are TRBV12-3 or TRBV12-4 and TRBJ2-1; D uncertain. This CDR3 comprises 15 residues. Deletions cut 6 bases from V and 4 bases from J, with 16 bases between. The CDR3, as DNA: TGTGCCAGCAGCCATCACCGCCAACCTTACAATGAGCAGTTCTTC. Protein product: CASSHHRQPYNEQFF.

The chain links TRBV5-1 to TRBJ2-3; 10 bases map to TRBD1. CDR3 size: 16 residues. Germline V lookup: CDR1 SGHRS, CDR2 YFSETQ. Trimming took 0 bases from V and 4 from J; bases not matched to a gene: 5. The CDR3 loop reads CASSLVGTGAPDTQYF. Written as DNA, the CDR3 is TGCGCCAGCAGCTTGGTTGGGACAGGGGCCCCAGATACGCAGTATTTT.

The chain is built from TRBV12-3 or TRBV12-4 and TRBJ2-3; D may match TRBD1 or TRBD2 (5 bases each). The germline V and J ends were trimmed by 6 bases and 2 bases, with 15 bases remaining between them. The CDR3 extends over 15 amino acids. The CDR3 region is CASRRRGYLTDTQYF. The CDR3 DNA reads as TGTGCCAGCAGACGCCGGGGCTACCTCACAGATACGCAGTATTTT.

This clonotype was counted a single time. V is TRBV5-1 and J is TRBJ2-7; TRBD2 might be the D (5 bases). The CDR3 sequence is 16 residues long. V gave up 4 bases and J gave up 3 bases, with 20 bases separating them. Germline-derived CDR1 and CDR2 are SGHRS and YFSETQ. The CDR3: CASSRRISENHYEQYF. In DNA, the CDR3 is TGCGCCAGCAGCCGCCGAATTAGCGAGAACCACTACGAGCAGTACTTC. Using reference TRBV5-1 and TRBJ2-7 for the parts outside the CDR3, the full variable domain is KAGVTQTPRYLIKTRGQQVTLSCSPISGHRSVSWYQQTPGQGLQFLFEYFSETQRNKGNFPGRFSGRQFSNSRSEMNVSTLELGDSALYLCASSRRISENHYEQYFGPGTRLTVT.

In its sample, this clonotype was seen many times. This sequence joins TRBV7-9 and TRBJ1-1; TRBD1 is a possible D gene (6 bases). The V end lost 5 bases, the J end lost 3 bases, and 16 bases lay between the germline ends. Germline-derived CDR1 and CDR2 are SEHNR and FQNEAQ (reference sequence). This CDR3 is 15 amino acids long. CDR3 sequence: CASSPYVGADTEAFF. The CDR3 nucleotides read TGTGCCAGCAGCCCGTATGTGGGGGCGGACACTGAAGCTTTCTTT.

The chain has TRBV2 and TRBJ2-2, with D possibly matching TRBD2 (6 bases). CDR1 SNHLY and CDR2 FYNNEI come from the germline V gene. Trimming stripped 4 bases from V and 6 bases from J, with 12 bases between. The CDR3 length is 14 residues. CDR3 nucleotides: TGTGCCAGCAGTGGTCTACCGGGAGCCGGGGAGCTGTTTTTT. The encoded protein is CASSGLPGAGELFF. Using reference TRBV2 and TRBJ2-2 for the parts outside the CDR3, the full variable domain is EPEVTQTPSHQVTQMGQEVILRCVPISNHLYFYWYRQILGQKVEFLVSFYNNEISEKSEIFDDQFSVERPDGSNFTLKIRSTKLEDSAMYFCASSGLPGAGELFFGEGSRLTVL.

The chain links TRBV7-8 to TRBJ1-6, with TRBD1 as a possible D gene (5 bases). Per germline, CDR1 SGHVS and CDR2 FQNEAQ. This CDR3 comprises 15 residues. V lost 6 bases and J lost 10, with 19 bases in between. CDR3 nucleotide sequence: TGTGCCAGCAGTCCACCGCAGGGTATGGAATCACCCCTCCACTTT. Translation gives CASSPPQGMESPLHF.

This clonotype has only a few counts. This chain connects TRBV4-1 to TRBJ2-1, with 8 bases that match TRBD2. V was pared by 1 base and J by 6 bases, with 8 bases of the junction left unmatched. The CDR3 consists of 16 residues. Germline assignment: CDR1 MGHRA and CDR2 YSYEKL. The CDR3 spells CASSQVRLAGSNEQFF. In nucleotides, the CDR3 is TGCGCCAGCAGCCAAGTAAGGCTAGCGGGTAGCAATGAGCAGTTCTTC.

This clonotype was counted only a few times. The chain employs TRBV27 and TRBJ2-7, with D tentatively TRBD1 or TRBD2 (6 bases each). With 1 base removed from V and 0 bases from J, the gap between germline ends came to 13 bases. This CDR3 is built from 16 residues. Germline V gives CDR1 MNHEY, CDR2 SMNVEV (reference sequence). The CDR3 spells CASSLWSGGLSYEQYF. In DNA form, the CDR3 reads TGTGCCAGCAGTTTATGGAGTGGGGGGCTCTCCTACGAGCAGTACTTC.

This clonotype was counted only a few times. The CDR3 loop is CASSYPRPPQQETQYF. CDR3 nucleotide sequence: TGTGCCAGCAGTTACCCGAGACCACCTCAACAAGAGACCCAGTACTTC. The chain joins TRBV6-5 to TRBJ2-5; D remains ambiguous. Trimming took off 2 bases at V and 2 bases at J, with 15 bases between the two ends. The CDR3 covers 16 residues. CDR1 MNHEY and CDR2 SVGAGI come from the germline V gene.

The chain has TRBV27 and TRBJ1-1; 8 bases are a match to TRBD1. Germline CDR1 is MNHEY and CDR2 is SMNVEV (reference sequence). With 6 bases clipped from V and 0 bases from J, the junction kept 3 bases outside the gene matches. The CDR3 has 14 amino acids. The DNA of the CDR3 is TGTGCCAGCAGGAGGACAGGGTTGAACACTGAAGCTTTCTTT. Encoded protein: CASRRTGLNTEAFF.

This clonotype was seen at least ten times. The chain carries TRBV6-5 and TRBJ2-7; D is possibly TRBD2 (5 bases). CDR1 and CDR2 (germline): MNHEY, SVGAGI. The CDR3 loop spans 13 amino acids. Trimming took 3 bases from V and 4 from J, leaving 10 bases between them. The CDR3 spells CASSYRGSYEQYF. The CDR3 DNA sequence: TGTGCCAGCAGTTATCGCGGGTCTTACGAGCAGTACTTC.

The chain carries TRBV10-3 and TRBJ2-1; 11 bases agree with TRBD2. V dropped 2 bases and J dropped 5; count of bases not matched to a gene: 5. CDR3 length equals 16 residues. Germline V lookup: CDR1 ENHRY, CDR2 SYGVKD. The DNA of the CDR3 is TGTGCCATCAGTGAGCTCCTAGCGGGAGGCCACAATGAGCAGTTCTTC. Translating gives CAISELLAGGHNEQFF.